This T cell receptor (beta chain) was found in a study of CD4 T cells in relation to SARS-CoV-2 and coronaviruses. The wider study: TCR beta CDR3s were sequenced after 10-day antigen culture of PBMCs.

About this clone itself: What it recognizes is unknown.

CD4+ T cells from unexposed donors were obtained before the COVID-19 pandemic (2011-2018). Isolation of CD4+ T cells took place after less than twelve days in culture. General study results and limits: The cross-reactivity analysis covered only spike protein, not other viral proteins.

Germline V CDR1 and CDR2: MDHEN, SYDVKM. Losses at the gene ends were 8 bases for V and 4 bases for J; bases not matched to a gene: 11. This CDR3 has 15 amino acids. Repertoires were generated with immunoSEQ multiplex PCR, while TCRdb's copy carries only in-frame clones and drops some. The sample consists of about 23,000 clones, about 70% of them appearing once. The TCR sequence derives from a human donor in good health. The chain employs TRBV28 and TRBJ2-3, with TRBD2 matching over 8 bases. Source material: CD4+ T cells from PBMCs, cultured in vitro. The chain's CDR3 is CASGDGGAAADTQYF. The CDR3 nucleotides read TGTGCCAGCGGGGACGGGGGGGCCGCGGCAGATACGCAGTATTTT.